One and the same sample provided the 17 T cell receptor beta chains below, sequenced in a study of T cell changes during pregnancy in multiple sclerosis. The assay was immunoSEQ multiplex PCR, and TCRdb's table has in-frame clones only and misses some. The sample lists 40,000 to 50,000 clones, less than 95% occurring once. The sequences come from CD4+ T cells from peripheral blood mononuclear cells, collected in the third trimester of pregnancy. All receptors derive from a female donor with multiple sclerosis, enrolled in a pregnancy study.

The gene calls are TRBV28 and TRBJ2-2; 7 nucleotides line up with TRBD2. CDR3 size: 15 residues. V lost 8 bases and J lost 6; bases outside the gene matches: 12. The germline gives CDR1 MDHEN, CDR2 SYDVKM. In nucleotides, the CDR3 is TGTGCCAGCGGAGGCGGGAGATATCCCGCCGGGGAGCTGTTTTTT. This encodes CASGGGRYPAGELFF.

The rearrangement links TRBV5-4 to TRBJ2-2; tentative D call: TRBD1 (6 bases). V was trimmed by 3 bases and J by 6 bases, leaving 12 bases between them. This CDR3 is 14 amino acids long. The germline V gene has CDR1 SGHNT and CDR2 YYREEE (reference sequence). The CDR3 protein is CASSSPTGPGELFF. CDR3 DNA: TGTGCCAGCAGCTCACCCACAGGGCCCGGGGAGCTGTTTTTT.

The V call is TRBV4-1, the J call TRBJ2-7; TRBD1 aligns across 10 bases. CDR1 MGHRA and CDR2 YSYEKL come from the germline V gene. CDR3 length equals 16 residues. The J segment lost 3 bases and the V segment lost 5 bases, leaving 10 bases of the junction unmatched. The DNA for the CDR3 is TGCGCCAGCAGCACAACGACAGGGGGCCGTCTCTACGAGCAGTACTTC. Translating gives CASSTTTGGRLYEQYF.

The chain recombines TRBV19 with TRBJ1-5, with 11 positions matching TRBD1. The germline CDR1 and CDR2 sequences are LNHDA and SQIVND (reference sequence). The CDR3 is made up of 19 amino acids. V was clipped by 0 bases and J by 1 base; unmatched bases: 8. The CDR3 DNA sequence: TGTGCCAGTAGTATAGACGGGACAGGGGGAATGAGGAGCAATCAGCCCCAGCATTTT. Its translation is CASSIDGTGGMRSNQPQHF.

The chain employs TRBV7-2 and TRBJ1-2; 8 bases map to TRBD1. The CDR3 length is 13 residues. CDR1 is SGHTA and CDR2 is FQGNSA in the germline V gene. The trim removed 7 bases at V and 2 bases at J, leaving 3 bases unmatched. The CDR3 DNA is TGTGCCAGCAACAGGGGGAAAAACTATGGCTACACCTTC. This translates into CASNRGKNYGYTF.

The chain combines TRBV14 with TRBJ2-1; D remains ambiguous. CDR1 and CDR2 (germline): SGHDN, FVKESK. V gave up 1 base and J gave up 10 bases, with 5 bases separating them. The CDR3 totals 11 residues. Here the CDR3 reads CASSQVEEQFF. The DNA of the CDR3 is TGTGCCAGCAGCCAAGTGGAGGAGCAGTTCTTC.

This chain links TRBV7-2 with TRBJ1-2; TRBD1 matches 7 bases. This CDR3 has 15 amino acids. Germline CDR1 and CDR2: SGHTA and FQGNSA. Germline trimming cut 5 bases from V and 8 bases from J; bases unmatched to any gene: 14. DNA of the CDR3: TGTGCCAGCAGCCGCGACAGGGCCGAACGGACAGGCTACACCTTC. Its translation is CASSRDRAERTGYTF.

The chain couples TRBV28 to TRBJ1-2; 9 nucleotides agree with TRBD1. The CDR3 length is 13 residues. The V segment lost 6 bases and the J segment 5 bases; nucleotides outside the gene matches: 4. Germline V gives CDR1 MDHEN, CDR2 SYDVKM. CDR3 region: CASRQGAMYGYTF. CDR3 DNA sequence: TGTGCCAGCAGACAGGGGGCTATGTATGGCTACACCTTC.

The rearrangement uses TRBV5-4 and TRBJ2-3, with TRBD2 matching 7 bases. Germline CDR1 is SGHNT and CDR2 is YYREEE (reference sequence). CDR3 length: 14 amino acids. V shed 3 bases, J shed 5 bases, and the junction held 6 bases outside the gene matches. CDR3 coding DNA: TGTGCCAGCAGCTCGGAAATAGCGGGAGATACGCAGTATTTT. Amino acids: CASSSEIAGDTQYF.

The chain joins TRBV5-1 to TRBJ2-2; 13 positions match TRBD2. Germline V CDR1 and CDR2: SGHRS, YFSETQ. Trimming cost V 5 bases and J 3 bases; bases outside gene matches: 13. The CDR3 has 19 amino acids. CDR3 sequence reads: CASRPIVLAGGRDTGELFF. The CDR3 bases are TGCGCCAGCAGACCGATTGTACTAGCGGGAGGGAGGGACACCGGGGAGCTGTTTTTT. Supplemented by reference TRBV5-1 and TRBJ2-2, the full variable domain reads KAGVTQTPRYLIKTRGQQVTLSCSPISGHRSVSWYQQTPGQGLQFLFEYFSETQRNKGNFPGRFSGRQFSNSRSEMNVSTLELGDSALYLCASRPIVLAGGRDTGELFFGEGSRLTVL.

The rearrangement links TRBV14 to TRBJ2-7; TRBD1 matches at 8 bases. V gave up 0 bases and J gave up 0 bases; unmatched junction bases: 10. The CDR3 is 18 residues long. The germline V gene has CDR1 SGHDN and CDR2 FVKESK. DNA for the CDR3: TGTGCCAGCAGCCAAGATCCCCCGCGGACAGGGCTCTCCTACGAGCAGTACTTC. It yields the protein CASSQDPPRTGLSYEQYF. The whole variable domain, filled in from reference TRBV14 and TRBJ2-7, reads EAGVTQFPSHSVIEKGQTVTLRCDPISGHDNLYWYRRVMGKEIKFLLHFVKESKQDESGMPNNRFLAERTGGTYSTLKVQPAELEDSGVYFCASSQDPPRTGLSYEQYFGPGTRLTVT.

In its sample, this clone was seen once. The gene calls are TRBV19 and TRBJ2-7, with TRBD1 as a possible D gene (5 bases). Trimming took off 5 bases at V and 1 base at J, with 9 bases between the two ends. The germline V gene encodes CDR1 LNHDA and CDR2 SQIVND (reference sequence). This CDR3 region has 13 residues. The CDR3 here is CASSPKGSYEQYF. In DNA form, the CDR3 reads TGTGCCAGTAGTCCGAAGGGGTCCTACGAGCAGTACTTC.

This clone was counted only a few times. The V call is TRBV9, the J call TRBJ1-1; D is uncertain. The CDR3 is 16 residues long. V lost 4 bases to trimming and J lost 1 base, with 17 bases between them. Germline values: CDR1 SGDLS, CDR2 YYNGEE. The CDR3 bases are TGTGCCAGCAGCTCCCGCCCGGCAGGATCGAACACTGAAGCTTTCTTT. Its protein product is CASSSRPAGSNTEAFF.

This chain connects TRBV19 to TRBJ2-6; the match to TRBD2 covers 7 bases. Germline lookup yields CDR1 LNHDA and CDR2 SQIVND (reference sequence). With 5 bases clipped from V and 2 bases from J, the junction kept 15 bases outside the gene matches. This CDR3 is 19 amino acids long. For the CDR3, the DNA is TGTGCCAGTAGTCCCTTGGCGGCGGGAGATCTTGCTGGGGCCAACGTCCTGACTTTC. Its translation: CASSPLAAGDLAGANVLTF.

The chain has TRBV6-6 and TRBJ2-7; 9 bases agree with TRBD1. J lost 2 bases, V lost 5 bases, and 10 bases had no gene match. Germline loops: CDR1 MNHNY, CDR2 SVGAGI (reference sequence). The CDR3 totals 16 residues. CDR3 in DNA: TGTGCCAGCAGTAAAACCGGGACAGGGACGACCTACGAGCAGTACTTC. This translates into CASSKTGTGTTYEQYF.

The rearrangement uses TRBV14 and TRBJ2-5, with D possibly being TRBD1 (6 bases). CDR1 is SGHDN and CDR2 is FVKESK in the germline V gene. This CDR3 is 14 amino acids long. Trimming left V 5 bases short and J 5 bases short, with 15 bases between. In nucleotides, the CDR3 is TGTGCCAGCAGCGCAGGGGTTCGCGGGGAGACCCAGTACTTC. Translated, it gives CASSAGVRGETQYF. The whole variable domain, remainder taken from reference TRBV14 and TRBJ2-5, is EAGVTQFPSHSVIEKGQTVTLRCDPISGHDNLYWYRRVMGKEIKFLLHFVKESKQDESGMPNNRFLAERTGGTYSTLKVQPAELEDSGVYFCASSAGVRGETQYFGPGTRLLVL.

CDR3 DNA sequence: TGTGCCAGCACCCGAGACAGGGCCAAAAACATTCAGTACTTC. Translation: CASTRDRAKNIQYF. This chain connects TRBV6-7 to TRBJ2-4; possibly TRBD1 for D (6 bases). Being an ORF, TRBV6-7 has a function that is uncertain. The CDR3 is made up of 14 amino acids. Trimming stripped 7 bases from V and 1 base from J, with 11 bases between.